One sample yielded the 9 T cell receptor beta chains listed below, sequenced in a study of T cells in Graves' hyperthyroidism and ophthalmopathy. TCR beta CDR3 regions were amplified from RNA transcripts. A set of HTBI primers served as the primers for a first-round RT-PCR of the TCR CDR3. MiXCR, applied by TCRdb to the multiplex PCR reads, yields one record per CDR3 protein. This sample has 550,000 to 800,000 distinct CDR3 sequences, with about a sixth found just once. Sequencing was done on a sample of blood. The receptors originated from a man younger than 30 with Graves' hyperthyroidism.

In this sample, this clonotype turned up a few times. The J gene is TRBJ1-1, the V gene TRBV27, with D unclear. CDR1 and CDR2 from the germline V gene are MNHEY and SMNVEV (reference sequence). The CDR3 extends over 13 amino acids. Trimming cost V 6 bases and J 6 bases, with 14 bases left between them. The CDR3 DNA reads as TGTGCCAGCAGCCCCATTCCTCAGCCTGAAGCTTTCTTT. Translating it yields CASSPIPQPEAFF.

In its sample, this clonotype was seen a few times. The chain employs TRBV5-1 and TRBJ2-3; D is perhaps TRBD1 or TRBD2 (5 bases each). Trimming took off 4 bases at V and 3 bases at J, with 12 bases between the two ends. This CDR3 has 14 residues. The germline V gene has CDR1 SGHRS and CDR2 YFSETQ. In nucleotides, the CDR3 is TGCGCCAGCAGCCGGGGCTGGGGTACAGATACGCAGTATTTT. Translating gives CASSRGWGTDTQYF.

The V and J genes are TRBV28 and TRBJ2-3; 10 bases agree with TRBD2. J lost 1 base, V lost 3 bases, and 4 bases had no gene match. The CDR3 runs 16 residues. The V gene's germline CDR1 is MDHEN and CDR2 SYDVKM. In DNA form, the CDR3 reads TGTGCCAGCAGTTTGCTAGCGGGAGAAGGCACAGATACGCAGTATTTT. As protein: CASSLLAGEGTDTQYF.

The V gene is TRBV2, the J gene TRBJ2-7; TRBD2 is a possible D gene (6 bases). Trimming removed 9 bases at V and 1 base at J, with 10 bases between. The CDR3 has 12 amino acids. Germline CDR1 and CDR2: SNHLY and FYNNEI. This chain's CDR3 is CARSGLSYEQYF. The CDR3 bases are TGTGCCAGATCGGGACTTTCCTACGAGCAGTACTTC.

Ten or more counts support this clonotype. The chain combines TRBV28 with TRBJ2-1, with 13 bases matching TRBD2. The CDR3 has 16 amino acids. The J segment lost 6 bases and the V segment lost 8 bases, leaving 10 bases of the junction unmatched. Germline values: CDR1 MDHEN, CDR2 SYDVKM. CDR3 in amino acids: CASQRTSGSTFNEQFF. The CDR3 DNA is TGTGCCAGCCAAAGGACTAGCGGGAGTACGTTCAATGAGCAGTTCTTC.

This clonotype occurred many times. The V and J genes are TRBV12-3 or TRBV12-4 and TRBJ1-1; no definite D call. The V end lost 2 bases, the J end lost 0 bases, and 4 bases lay between the germline ends. The CDR3 is made up of 13 amino acids. The DNA for the CDR3 is TGTGCCAGCAGTTTATGGCTGAACACTGAAGCTTTCTTT. Encoded protein: CASSLWLNTEAFF.

At least ten counts were recorded for this clonotype. The gene calls are TRBV2 and TRBJ2-1; no firm D call. The CDR3 runs 15 residues. In germline, CDR1 is SNHLY, CDR2 FYNNEI. The V and J ends lost 3 bases and 0 bases respectively, with 9 bases between them. CDR3 DNA: TGTGCCAGCAGTGACGAGGTTAGCTCCTACAATGAGCAGTTCTTC. Protein product: CASSDEVSSYNEQFF.

V and J are TRBV12-3 or TRBV12-4 and TRBJ2-7, with 11 bases matching TRBD2. Trimming removed 1 base from V and 1 base from J; junction bases left unmatched: 3. The CDR3 extends over 16 amino acids. CDR3: CASSLGLAGRSYEQYF. CDR3 DNA: TGTGCCAGCAGTTTAGGACTAGCGGGAAGATCCTACGAGCAGTACTTC.

This clonotype was seen ten or more times. The rearrangement joins TRBV2 to TRBJ2-3, with D hard to call. This CDR3 comprises 15 residues. Trimming shortened V by 1 base and J by 0 bases, and 8 bases separated the two germline ends. In germline, CDR1 is SNHLY, CDR2 FYNNEI. CDR3 amino acids: CASSEVETSTDTQYF. The DNA of the CDR3 is TGTGCCAGCAGTGAAGTAGAGACTAGCACAGATACGCAGTATTTT.